The next 5 T cell receptor beta chains were all read from a single sample in a study of ipilimumab plus nivolumab after autologous stem cell transplantation. The method was immunoSEQ multiplex PCR; TCRdb's version includes in-frame clones alone and lacks a portion of them. The sample gives about 16,000 clones, 75% to 90% of which show up once; approximately 20% is in the top ten. Sequenced material: PBMCs, taken in a trial of ipilimumab plus nivolumab as post-transplant consolidation. Source of these receptors: a male donor with diffuse large B-cell lymphoma.

The chain joins TRBV5-1 to TRBJ2-7, with a possible D match to TRBD1 (5 bases). The CDR3 spans 15 residues. The ends were cut back, 2 bases at V and 2 bases at J, with 14 bases in the middle. Germline CDR1 and CDR2: SGHRS and YFSETQ. The CDR3 sequence: CASSFYFRDPYEQYF. For the CDR3, the DNA is TGCGCCAGCAGCTTTTATTTCAGGGATCCCTACGAGCAGTACTTC.

The sample holds a few counts of this clone. The CDR3 spells CASSYSGSSYEQYF. CDR3 DNA: TGTGCCAGCAGCTATAGCGGAAGCTCCTACGAGCAGTACTTC. The rearrangement joins TRBV19 to TRBJ2-7, with D possibly being TRBD2 (6 bases). The CDR3 runs to 14 residues. Germline assignment: CDR1 LNHDA and CDR2 SQIVND (reference sequence). The germline V and J ends were trimmed by 9 bases and 0 bases, with 15 bases remaining between them. Looking up the rest from reference TRBV19 and TRBJ2-7 gives the full variable domain: DGGITQSPKYLFRKEGQNVTLSCEQNLNHDAMYWYRQDPGQGLRLIYYSQIVNDFQKGDIAEGYSVSREKKESFPLTVTSAQKNPTAFYLCASSYSGSSYEQYFGPGTRLTVT.

The CDR3: CASSYVAPTQYF. CDR3 in DNA: TGTGCCAGCAGTTACGTCGCGCCTACGCAGTATTTT. The V gene is TRBV6-6, the J gene TRBJ2-3, with unresolved D. This CDR3 comprises 12 residues. Germline V gene sequence: CDR1 MNHNY, CDR2 SVGAGI (reference sequence). V was pared by 2 bases and J by 8 bases, with 8 bases between.

The gene calls are TRBV5-4 and TRBJ2-3; D remains unclear. The germline V and J ends were trimmed by 4 bases and 2 bases, with 11 bases remaining between them. This CDR3 contains 14 residues. Germline V lookup: CDR1 SGHNT, CDR2 YYREEE (reference sequence). The CDR3 here is CASSPIDPTDTQYF. CDR3 coding DNA: TGTGCCAGCAGCCCGATAGATCCCACAGATACGCAGTATTTT.

Relative to its sample, this clone is medium-sized. This chain uses TRBV7-2 with TRBJ2-5; D is possibly TRBD2 (6 bases). The V gene lost 2 bases and the J gene lost 5 bases, with 12 bases spanning the gap. This CDR3 has 14 amino acids. Germline V gene data show CDR1 as SGHTA and CDR2 as FQGNSA. CDR3 sequence reads: CASSLMPGGETQYF. CDR3 in DNA: TGTGCCAGCAGCTTAATGCCAGGAGGGGAGACCCAGTACTTC.